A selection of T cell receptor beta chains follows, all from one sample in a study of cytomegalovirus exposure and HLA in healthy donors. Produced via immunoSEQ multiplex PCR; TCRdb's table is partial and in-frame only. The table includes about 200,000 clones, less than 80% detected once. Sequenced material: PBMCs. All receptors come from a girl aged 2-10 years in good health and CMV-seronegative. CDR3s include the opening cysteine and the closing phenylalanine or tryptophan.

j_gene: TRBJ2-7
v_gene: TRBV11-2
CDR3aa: CASSSGSSYEQYF

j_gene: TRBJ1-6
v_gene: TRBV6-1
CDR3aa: CASSPAGGTPLHF

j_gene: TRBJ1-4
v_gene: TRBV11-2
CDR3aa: CASSSGLRSEKLFF

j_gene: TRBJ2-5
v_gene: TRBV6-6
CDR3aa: CASSYSPGEETQYF

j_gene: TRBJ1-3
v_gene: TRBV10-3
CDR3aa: CAIGGGLNQPSSGNTIYF

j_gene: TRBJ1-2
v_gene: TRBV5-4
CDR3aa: CASSLREPNYGYTF

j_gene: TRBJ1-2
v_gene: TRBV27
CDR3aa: CASSFRQGALEGYTF

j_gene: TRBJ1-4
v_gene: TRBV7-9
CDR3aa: CASSLFGLEKLFF

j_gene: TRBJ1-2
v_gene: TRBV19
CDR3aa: CASTKGGFYGYTF

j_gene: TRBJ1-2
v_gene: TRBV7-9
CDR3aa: CASSLVRSGDGNGYTF

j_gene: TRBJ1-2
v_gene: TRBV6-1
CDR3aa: CASSEWGVGGSHGYTF

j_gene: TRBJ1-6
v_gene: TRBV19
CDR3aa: CASTSWGTPNSPLHF

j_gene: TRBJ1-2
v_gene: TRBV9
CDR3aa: CASSTTGGSGYGYTF

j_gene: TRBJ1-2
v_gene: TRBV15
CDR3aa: CATSTGGLGYGYTF

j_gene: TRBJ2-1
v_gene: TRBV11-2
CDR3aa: CASSLVQGSYNEQFF

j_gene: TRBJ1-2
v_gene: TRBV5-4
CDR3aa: CASSPQGGGGGGYTF

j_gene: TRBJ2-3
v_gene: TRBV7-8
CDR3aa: CASSWLDYTDTQYF

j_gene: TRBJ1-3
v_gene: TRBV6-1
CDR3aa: CASSAGGAGNTIYF

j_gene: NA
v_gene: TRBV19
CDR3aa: CASSPGTIYEQYF

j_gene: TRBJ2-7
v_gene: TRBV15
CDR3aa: CATSRDPAYEQYF

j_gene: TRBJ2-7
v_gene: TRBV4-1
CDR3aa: CASSQDHSLGVYEQYF

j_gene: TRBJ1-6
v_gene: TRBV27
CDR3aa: CASSLSDRGPLHF

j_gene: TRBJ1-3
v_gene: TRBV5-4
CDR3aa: CASKPDLGADGNTIYF

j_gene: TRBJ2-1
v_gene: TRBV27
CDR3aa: CASSFDSGRAGLVSNEQFF

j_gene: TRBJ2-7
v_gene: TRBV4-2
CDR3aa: CASSQGKSSVAYEQYF

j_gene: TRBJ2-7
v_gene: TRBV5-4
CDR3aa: CASSMDGGAVWYEQYF

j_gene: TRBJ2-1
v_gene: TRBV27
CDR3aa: CASSPQAGGAGEQFF

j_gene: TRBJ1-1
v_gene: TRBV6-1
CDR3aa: CASSGDRGWTEAFF

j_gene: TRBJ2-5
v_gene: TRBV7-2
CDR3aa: CASRELGGETQYF

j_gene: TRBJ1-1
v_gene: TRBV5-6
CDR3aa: CASSPGQGLKAFF

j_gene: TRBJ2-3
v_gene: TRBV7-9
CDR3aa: CAGGSRVAGDTQYF

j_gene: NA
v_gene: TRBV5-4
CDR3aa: CASSYQPGTGVPYEQYF

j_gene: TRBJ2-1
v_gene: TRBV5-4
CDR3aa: CASSLSSYNEQFF

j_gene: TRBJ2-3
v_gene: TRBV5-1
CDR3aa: CASSSTGDTQYF

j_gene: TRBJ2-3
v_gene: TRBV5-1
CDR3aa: CASSLARGPDTQYF

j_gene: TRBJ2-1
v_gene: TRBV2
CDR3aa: CASSLTSGSSYNEQFF

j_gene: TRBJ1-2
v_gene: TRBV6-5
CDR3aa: CASSYSGSGDYGYTF

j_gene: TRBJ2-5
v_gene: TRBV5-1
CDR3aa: CASSPGTRQDQETQYF

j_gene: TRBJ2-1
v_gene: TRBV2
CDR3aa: CASTPEGLGTYNEQFF

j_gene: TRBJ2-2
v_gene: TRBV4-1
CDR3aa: CASSPGQDTGELFF

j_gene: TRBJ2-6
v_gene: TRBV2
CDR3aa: CASLGTADNLSGANVLTF

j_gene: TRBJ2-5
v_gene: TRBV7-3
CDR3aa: CASSSSGTETQYF

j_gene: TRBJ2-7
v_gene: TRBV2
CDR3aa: CASRPQSYEQYF

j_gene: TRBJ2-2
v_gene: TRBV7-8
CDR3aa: CASSLFRNTGELFF

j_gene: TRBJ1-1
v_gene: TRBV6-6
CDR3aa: CASRMDRDSFDTEAFF

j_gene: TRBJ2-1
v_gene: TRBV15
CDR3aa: CATSRDHGQIGHNEQFF

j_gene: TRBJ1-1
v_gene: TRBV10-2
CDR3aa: CASSPVIAEAFF

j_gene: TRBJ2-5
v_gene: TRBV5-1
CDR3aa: CASARQAGQETQYF

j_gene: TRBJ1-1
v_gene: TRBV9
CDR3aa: CASSVGAGGRRSEAFF

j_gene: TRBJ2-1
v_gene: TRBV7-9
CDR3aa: CASFHPLAGPSSTYNEQFF

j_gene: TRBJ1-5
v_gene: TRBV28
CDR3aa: CASSLRAGVQPQHF

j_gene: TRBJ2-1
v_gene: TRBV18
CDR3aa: CASSRTGGQDEQFF

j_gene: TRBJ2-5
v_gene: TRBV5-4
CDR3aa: CASSLYRTIQETQYF

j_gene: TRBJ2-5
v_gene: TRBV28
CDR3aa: CASSLQGVRETQYF

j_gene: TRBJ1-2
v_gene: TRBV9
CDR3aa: CASKKGLDGYTF

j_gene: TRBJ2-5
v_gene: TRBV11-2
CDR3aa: CASSDNLAGQETQYF

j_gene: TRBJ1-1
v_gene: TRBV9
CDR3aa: CASSVRQQGTEAFF

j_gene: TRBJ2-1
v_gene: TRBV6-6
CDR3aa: CASSRLAGVDNEQFF